The clone carrying this T cell receptor beta chain has only one observation. There are 14 residues in the CDR3. Germline trimming cut 6 bases from V and 2 bases from J; bases unmatched to any gene: 6. Germline V gene lookup returns CDR1 MNHEY and CDR2 SMNVEV (reference sequence). This record belongs to a study of cytomegalovirus exposure and HLA in healthy donors. 13 Jbeta primers and 60 Vbeta primers were used for the PCR. Generated by immunoSEQ multiplex PCR, the TCRdb table keeps only in-frame clones and is missing some. In the table there are roughly 100,000 clones, just under 85% of which are singletons.

Sequencing was performed on PBMCs. The gene calls are TRBV27 and TRBJ2-7; 8 nucleotides match TRBD1. The TCR comes from a woman in her late teens or twenties in good health and CMV-seropositive. The CDR3 region is CASREDRATYEQYF. CDR3 sequence (DNA): TGTGCCAGCAGGGAGGACAGGGCGACCTACGAGCAGTACTTC.